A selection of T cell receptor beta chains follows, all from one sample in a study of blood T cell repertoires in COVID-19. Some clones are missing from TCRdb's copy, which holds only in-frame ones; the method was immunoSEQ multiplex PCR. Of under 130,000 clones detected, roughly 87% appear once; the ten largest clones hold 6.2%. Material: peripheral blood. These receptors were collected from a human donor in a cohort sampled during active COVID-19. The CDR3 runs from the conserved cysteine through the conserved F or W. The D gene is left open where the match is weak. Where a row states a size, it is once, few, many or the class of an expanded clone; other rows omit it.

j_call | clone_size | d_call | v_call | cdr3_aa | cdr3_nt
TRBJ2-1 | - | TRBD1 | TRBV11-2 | CASSLVQGVGEQFF | TGTGCCAGCAGCTTAGTGCAGGGGGTAGGAGAGCAGTTCTTC
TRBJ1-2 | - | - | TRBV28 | CASSLGGLYYGYTF | TGTGCCAGCAGTTTAGGTGGGCTGTACTATGGCTACACCTTC
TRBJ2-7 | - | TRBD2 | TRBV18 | CASSPIGEGPNEQYF | TGTGCCAGCTCACCAATAGGGGAGGGCCCCAACGAGCAGTACTTC
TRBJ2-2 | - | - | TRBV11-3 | CASSAGEGGELFF | TGTGCCAGCAGCGCGGGCGAGGGCGGGGAGCTGTTTTTT
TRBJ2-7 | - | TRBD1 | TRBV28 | CASSSFLGQGPIAPSRAF | TGTGCCAGCAGTTCGTTCCTGGGACAGGGGCCTATCGCACCAAGCAGGGCCTTC
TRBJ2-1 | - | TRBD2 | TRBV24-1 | CATSDTRPTSGGYNEQFF | TGTGCCACCAGTGACACGCGACCGACTAGCGGGGGGTACAATGAGCAGTTCTTC
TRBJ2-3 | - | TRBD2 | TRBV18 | CASSPAGGGSTDTQYF | TGTGCCAGCTCACCTGCGGGGGGCGGAAGCACAGATACGCAGTATTTT
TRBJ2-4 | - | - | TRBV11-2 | CASSQINVGANIQYF | TGTGCCAGCAGTCAAATCAACGTGGGGGCAAACATTCAGTACTTC
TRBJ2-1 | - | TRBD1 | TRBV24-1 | CATSRTGGLYEQFF | TGTGCCACCAGCAGGACAGGGGGCCTCTATGAGCAGTTCTTC
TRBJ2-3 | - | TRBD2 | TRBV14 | CASSPRTSGPFTDTQYF | TGTGCCAGCAGCCCAAGGACTAGCGGGCCATTCACAGATACGCAGTATTTT
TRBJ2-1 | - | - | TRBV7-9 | CASSPQGSPLHEQFF | TGTGCCAGCAGCCCGCAGGGGTCCCCCCTACATGAGCAGTTCTTC
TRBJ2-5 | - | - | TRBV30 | CAWHEQETQYF | TGTGCCTGGCATGAGCAAGAGACCCAGTACTTC
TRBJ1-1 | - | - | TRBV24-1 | CATSPTGRPNTEAFF | TGTGCCACCAGTCCCACCGGGAGGCCGAACACTGAAGCTTTCTTT
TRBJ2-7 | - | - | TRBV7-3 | CASSPRGGNSYEQYF | TGTGCCAGCAGCCCAAGGGGGGGGAACTCCTACGAGCAGTACTTC
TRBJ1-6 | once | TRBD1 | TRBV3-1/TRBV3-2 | CASSRGTGATSPLHF | TGTGCCAGCAGCCGTGGGACAGGGGCGACTTCACCCCTCCACTTT
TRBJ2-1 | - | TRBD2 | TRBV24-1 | CATSDPWTSGRGGHNEQFF | TGTGCCACCAGTGATCCGTGGACTAGCGGGAGAGGGGGACACAATGAGCAGTTCTTC
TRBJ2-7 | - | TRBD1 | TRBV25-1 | CASSDSGTGNSYEQYF | TGTGCCAGCAGTGATTCAGGGACAGGGAATTCCTACGAGCAGTACTTC
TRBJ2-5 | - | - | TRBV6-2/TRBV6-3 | CASSPGWGQQETQYF | TGTGCCAGCAGCCCGGGGTGGGGCCAACAAGAGACCCAGTACTTC
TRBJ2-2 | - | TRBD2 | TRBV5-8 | CASSIGLAEPSGTGELFF | TGTGCCAGCAGCATCGGACTAGCGGAACCCTCGGGCACCGGGGAGCTGTTTTTT
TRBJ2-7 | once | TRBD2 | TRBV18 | CASSPGLAGGEQYF | TGTGCCAGCTCGCCCGGACTAGCGGGAGGCGAGCAGTACTTC
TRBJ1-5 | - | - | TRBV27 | CASSLGGAQPQHF | TGTGCCAGCAGTTTAGGGGGGGCTCAGCCCCAGCATTTT
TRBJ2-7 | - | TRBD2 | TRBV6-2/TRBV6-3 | CASSLLAGATYEQYF | TGTGCCAGCAGCCTTTTAGCGGGGGCCACCTACGAGCAGTACTTC
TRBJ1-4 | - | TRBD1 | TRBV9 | CASSFSTGGGEKLFF | TGTGCCAGCAGCTTCTCGACAGGGGGCGGAGAAAAACTGTTTTTT
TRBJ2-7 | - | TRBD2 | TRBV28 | CAAWTSGEPYEQYF | TGTGCCGCATGGACGAGCGGGGAGCCCTACGAGCAGTACTTC
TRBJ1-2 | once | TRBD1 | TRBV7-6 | CASSPQARQGYHYGYTF | TGTGCCAGCAGCCCCCAGGCCCGACAGGGGTATCACTATGGCTACACCTTC
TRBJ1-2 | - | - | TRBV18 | CASSPESYGYTF | TGTGCCAGCTCGCCGGAGTCCTATGGCTACACCTTC
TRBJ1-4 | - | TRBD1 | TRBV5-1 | CASSPGDSWAGEKLFF | TGCGCCAGCAGCCCTGGGGACAGTTGGGCCGGAGAAAAACTGTTTTTT
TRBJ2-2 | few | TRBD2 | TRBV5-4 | CASSLGAGPTGELFF | TGTGCCAGCAGCTTGGGAGCGGGACCCACCGGGGAGCTGTTTTTT
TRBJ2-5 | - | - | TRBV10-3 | CAIRPTGPQETQYF | TGTGCCATCAGACCGACAGGCCCTCAAGAGACCCAGTACTTC
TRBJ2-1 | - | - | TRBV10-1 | CASSDTGIYNEQFF | TGCGCCAGCAGCGACACAGGGATCTACAATGAGCAGTTCTTC
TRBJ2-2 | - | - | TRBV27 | CASSFDRQGGYTGELFF | TGTGCCAGCAGTTTCGATAGACAGGGAGGTTACACCGGGGAGCTGTTTTTT
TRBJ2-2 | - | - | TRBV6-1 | CASSEAYTASANTGELFF | TGTGCCAGCAGTGAAGCTTATACGGCGAGCGCGAACACCGGGGAGCTGTTTTTT
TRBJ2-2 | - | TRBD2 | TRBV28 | CASRLAGDTGELFF | TGTGCCAGCAGACTAGCGGGAGACACCGGGGAGCTGTTTTTT
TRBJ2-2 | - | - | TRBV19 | CASSKTGNTGELFF | TGTGCCAGTAGTAAGACAGGGAACACCGGGGAGCTGTTTTTT
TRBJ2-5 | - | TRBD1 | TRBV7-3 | CASSSGNRGTQYF | TGTGCCAGCAGCTCGGGTAACAGGGGGACCCAGTACTTC
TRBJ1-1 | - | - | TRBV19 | CASSTMGGHTEAFF | TGTGCCAGTAGTACGATGGGGGGGCACACTGAAGCTTTCTTT
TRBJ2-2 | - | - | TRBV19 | CASTGTGSTGELFF | TGTGCCAGTACCGGAACAGGGTCCACCGGGGAGCTGTTTTTT
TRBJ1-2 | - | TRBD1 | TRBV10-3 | CAITRGDDGYTF | TGTGCCATCACCAGGGGGGACGACGGCTACACCTTC
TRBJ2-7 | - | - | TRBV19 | CASSPRRDSGEQYF | TGTGCCAGTAGTCCAAGGCGGGACAGCGGCGAGCAGTACTTC
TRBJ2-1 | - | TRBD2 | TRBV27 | CASSSKLAESYNEQFF | TGTGCCAGCAGTTCTAAACTAGCGGAGTCCTACAATGAGCAGTTCTTC
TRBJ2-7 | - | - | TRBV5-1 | CASSPTPVSSSYEQYF | TGCGCCAGCAGCCCCACCCCAGTTTCTAGCTCCTACGAGCAGTACTTC
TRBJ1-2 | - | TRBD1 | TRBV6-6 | CASSHRDREGYTF | TGTGCCAGCAGTCACCGGGACAGGGAAGGCTACACCTTC
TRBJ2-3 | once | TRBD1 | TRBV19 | CASSIGTGGTDTQYF | TGTGCCAGTAGTATAGGGACAGGGGGCACAGATACGCAGTATTTT
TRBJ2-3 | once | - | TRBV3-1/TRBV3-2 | CASSPYSSRTDTQYF | TGTGCCAGCAGCCCCTACAGCAGTCGGACAGATACGCAGTATTTT
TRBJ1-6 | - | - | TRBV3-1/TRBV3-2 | CASSQGGDLGSPLHF | TGTGCCAGCAGCCAAGGGGGGGATCTGGGTTCACCCCTCCACTTT